This T cell receptor (beta chain) was recorded in a study of early T cells in non-severe SARS-CoV-2 infection. Germline assignment: CDR1 MGHRA and CDR2 YSYEKL. V gave up 3 bases and J gave up 2 bases, with 10 bases separating them. The CDR3 has 14 amino acids. This clonotype has a count of ten or more. TCRdb used MiXCR to reprocess the 5' RACE reads, holding one entry per CDR3 protein. This table has roughly 10,000 distinct CDR3 sequences, 4.8% appearing once. V gene TRBV4-1 combines with J gene TRBJ1-2; D is perhaps TRBD1 (5 bases). This clonotype was obtained from an adult who was a healthcare worker with PCR-confirmed SARS-CoV-2 infection or an uninfected control (not recorded which). Sequenced material: whole blood. CDR3 nucleotide sequence: TGCGCCAGCAGCCACAGGGAGTTGAACTATGGCTACACCTTC. Translated: CASSHRELNYGYTF.